This TCR beta chain was found in a study of blood T cells in healthy people across ages. The wider study: About one barcoded beta molecule was captured per two T cells (by template switching).

This CDR3 comprises 15 residues. With V trimmed by 0 bases and J by 4 bases, 5 bases remained unmatched. Germline V gives CDR1 SGDLS, CDR2 YYNGEE. Study conclusions and caveats: A greater number of naive CD4+ cells and higher diversity distinguished long-lived donors from aged donors.

A word on this clonotype: Its specificity is unknown.

The second PCR ran roughly 6 to 11 cycles with a sample-barcoded 5' primer and J-beta primers. Individual samples furnished no less than 3 million CDR3-containing paired-end reads apiece. TCRdb recomputed calls from the 5' RACE reads with MiXCR, one row per CDR3 protein. Among 700,000 to 1,000,000 distinct CDR3 sequences listed, 44% were seen once. This clonotype originated in a man between 60 and 75 years old in good health. The J gene is TRBJ2-5, the V gene TRBV9, with 8 positions matching TRBD1. Input material: blood. The CDR3: CASSVAQGAGETQYF. CDR3 DNA: TGTGCCAGCAGCGTAGCTCAGGGGGCAGGAGAGACCCAGTACTTC.